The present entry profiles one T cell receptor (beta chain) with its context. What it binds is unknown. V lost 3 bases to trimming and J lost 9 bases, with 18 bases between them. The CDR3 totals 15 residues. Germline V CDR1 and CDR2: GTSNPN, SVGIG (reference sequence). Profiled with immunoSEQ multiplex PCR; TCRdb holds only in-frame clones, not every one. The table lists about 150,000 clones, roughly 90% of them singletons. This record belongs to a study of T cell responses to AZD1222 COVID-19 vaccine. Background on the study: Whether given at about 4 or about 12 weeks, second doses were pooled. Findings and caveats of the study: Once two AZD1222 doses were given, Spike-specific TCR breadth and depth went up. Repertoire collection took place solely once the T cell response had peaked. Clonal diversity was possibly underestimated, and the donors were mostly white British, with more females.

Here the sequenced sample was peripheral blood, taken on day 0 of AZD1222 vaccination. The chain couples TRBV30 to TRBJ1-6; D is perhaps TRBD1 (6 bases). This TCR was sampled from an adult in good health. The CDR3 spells CAWSLRGGLVSPLHF. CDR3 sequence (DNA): TGTGCCTGGAGCCTCCGAGGGGGGTTGGTTTCACCCCTCCACTTT.